What follows describes a single T cell receptor beta chain. The entry originates in a study of human T cells and chemical hapten exposure. Trimming removed 5 bases at V and 7 bases at J, with 12 bases between. The germline V gene has CDR1 SGHAT and CDR2 FQDESV (reference sequence). The CDR3 loop spans 13 amino acids. Regarding time point: patch test 2, 6 weeks after DPC sensitization. Treatment reported: therapeutic diphenylcyclopropenone sensitization with weekly scalp DPC. Authors' analysis steps: Individual samples carried between 23,224 and 690,600 TCRs, with 95,638 as the median. Via MiXCR, TCRdb re-called the RACE reads, giving one row per CDR3 protein. These V and J calls rely on TCRdb rather than the paper's analysis. The repertoire holds approximately 82,000 distinct CDR3 sequences, with around 6.7% as singletons.

The specimen was whole blood, collected in connection with sensitization to the hapten diphenylcyclopropenone (DPC). The rearrangement uses TRBV11-1 and TRBJ1-5; D is unresolved. The sequence was obtained from a woman aged 25-40 years with alopecia areata. Some clones in this sample may be carry-over from other donors' samples. The CDR3: CASSQEESQPQHF. CDR3 DNA sequence: TGTGCCAGCAGCCAGGAGGAAAGCCAGCCCCAGCATTTT.